Listed below are T cell receptor beta chains from one sample, sequenced in a study of monozygotic twins with inflammatory bowel disease. TCRdb processed the 5' RACE reads again and assigns one entry to each CDR3 protein, with no DNA. Here the sample table reports 420,000 or so distinct CDR3 sequences. The specimen sequenced was blood. The receptors stem from a human donor with ulcerative colitis or Crohn's disease, or a healthy co-twin of an affected twin (not recorded which). The CDR3 runs from the conserved cysteine through the conserved F or W. Each record gives: J gene, V gene, CDR3 protein.

TRBJ2-5 TRBV18 CASSPNEETQYF
TRBJ2-3 TRBV30 CAWSLARDTQYF
TRBJ2-7 TRBV11-3 CASSLAGEASYEQYF
TRBJ1-4 TRBV2 CASSGAGLTNEKLFF
TRBJ2-1 TRBV12-3/TRBV12-4 CASSRLAGERNEQFF
TRBJ2-1 TRBV29-1 CSVTLAWGGNEQFF
TRBJ2-2 TRBV20-1 CSARDGRLTGELFF
TRBJ2-3 TRBV20-1 CSADGRGAADTQYF
TRBJ2-1 TRBV12-3/TRBV12-4 CASSSVLAGGNEQFF
TRBJ2-5 TRBV5-6 CASSLGGVETQYF
TRBJ1-1 TRBV7-9 CASSLALVTEAFF
TRBJ2-7 TRBV9 CASSVASGTYEQYF
TRBJ2-7 TRBV11-2 CASSLDPVAAYEQYF
TRBJ2-1 TRBV12-3/TRBV12-4 CASSSYNEQFF
TRBJ1-5 TRBV6-2/TRBV6-3 CASSYWGRTMRPQHF